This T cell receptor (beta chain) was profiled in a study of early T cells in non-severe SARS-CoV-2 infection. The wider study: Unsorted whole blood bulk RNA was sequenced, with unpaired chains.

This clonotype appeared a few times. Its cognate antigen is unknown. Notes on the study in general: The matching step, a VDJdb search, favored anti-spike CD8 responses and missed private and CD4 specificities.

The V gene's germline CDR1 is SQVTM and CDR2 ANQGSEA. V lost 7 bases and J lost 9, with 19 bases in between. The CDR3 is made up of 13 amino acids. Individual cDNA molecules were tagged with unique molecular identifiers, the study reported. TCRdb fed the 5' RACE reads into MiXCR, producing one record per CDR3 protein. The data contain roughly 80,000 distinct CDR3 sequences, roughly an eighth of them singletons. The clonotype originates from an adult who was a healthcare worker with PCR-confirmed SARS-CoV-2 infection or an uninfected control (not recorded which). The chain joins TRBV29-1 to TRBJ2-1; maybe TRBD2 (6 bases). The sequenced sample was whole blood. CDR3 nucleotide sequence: TGCAGCGCAAGACTAGTAGGTGTCGGTGAGCAGTTCTTC. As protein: CSARLVGVGEQFF.